The 27 T cell receptor beta chains reported below all come from one sample, sequenced in a study of shared clonotypes between healthy human individuals. Measured with immunoSEQ multiplex PCR; TCRdb has only the in-frame clones, and not every one. The table shows roughly 1 million clones, with roughly 80% occurring only once. The sequenced sample was memory CD4+ T cells sorted from blood. The subset was: CD45RA-negative fraction. These receptors were taken from a man younger than 35 in good health.

The chain couples TRBV20-1 to TRBJ1-2; D remains ambiguous. The CDR3 is 11 amino acids. Germline CDR1 reads DFQATT; CDR2 reads SNEGSKA (reference sequence). In nucleotides, the CDR3 is TGCACCACCCTGGGATTCTATGGCTACACCTTC. It encodes CTTLGFYGYTF.

The CDR3 bases are TGTGCCAGCAGCTCGGGACAGGGGCGAGATACGCAGTATTTT. It encodes CASSSGQGRDTQYF. This chain connects TRBV7-3 to TRBJ2-3; 10 bases fit TRBD1. CDR3 length equals 14 residues. In germline, CDR1 is SGHTA, CDR2 FQGTGA. V gave up 4 bases and J gave up 5 bases; unmatched junction bases: 3.

V is TRBV2 and J is TRBJ1-1; possibly TRBD1 for D (6 bases). The germline CDR1 and CDR2 sequences are SNHLY and FYNNEI. The CDR3 is 13 residues long. V was cut by 6 bases and J by 1 base, with 9 bases left in between. The CDR3 DNA sequence: TGTGCCAGCAGCGGACAGACGAACACTGAAGCTTTCTTT. Protein product: CASSGQTNTEAFF.

At least ten counts were recorded for this clone. This chain joins TRBV18 and TRBJ2-2; 8 bases map to TRBD1. V lost 1 base to trimming and J lost 1 base; unmatched junction nucleotides: 5. The CDR3 covers 17 residues. CDR1 and CDR2 from the germline V gene are KGHSH and LQKENI. The CDR3 DNA is TGTGCCAGCTCACCACGGGCAGGGGGCCTGAACACCGGGGAGCTGTTTTTT. Its translation is CASSPRAGGLNTGELFF.

CDR3 loop: CASSPGQGARETQYF. As DNA, the CDR3 is TGTGCCAGCTCACCGGGACAGGGGGCGCGGGAGACCCAGTACTTC. The genes are TRBV18 and TRBJ2-5, with 12 nucleotides matching TRBD1. Germline CDR1 reads KGHSH; CDR2 reads LQKENI. This CDR3 spans 15 amino acids. Unmatched junction bases numbered 4, after V lost 3 bases and J lost 5 bases.

The V call is TRBV6-1, the J call TRBJ2-1; no reliable D call. Germline V gives CDR1 MNHNS, CDR2 SASEGT. The CDR3 is 13 residues long. Between the trimmed V and J ends, which lost 5 bases and 9 bases, there was a span of 14 bases. The CDR3 spells CASSSQTVFEQFF. The CDR3 coding sequence is TGTGCCAGCAGTTCCCAGACCGTATTTGAGCAGTTCTTC.

The sample holds a few counts of this clone. The gene calls are TRBV7-2 and TRBJ2-7, with TRBD1 as a possible D gene (6 bases). Germline CDR1 reads SGHTA; CDR2 reads FQGNSA. Trimming left V 3 bases short and J 5 bases short, with 17 bases between. The CDR3 is made up of 15 amino acids. The CDR3 sequence is CASSFLGQGSHEQYF. The CDR3 nucleotides are TGTGCCAGCAGCTTCCTCGGGCAGGGGAGCCACGAGCAGTACTTC.

Remarks on this clone: Given a far larger clone just one base away, this is likely a sequencing read error. This sample includes further DNA sequences coding for the same CDR3. The rearrangement links TRBV11-2 to TRBJ2-2, with D uncertain. From germline, CDR1 is SGHAT and CDR2 FQNNGV. V was cut by 1 base and J by 5 bases, with 2 bases left in between. The CDR3 spans 12 residues. The CDR3, as DNA: TGTGCCAGCAGCTTAGGGACCGGGGAGCTGTTTTTT. It is translated as CASSLGTGELFF.

This clone was recorded a few times. This chain links TRBV5-1 with TRBJ2-2, with D perhaps given as TRBD1 or TRBD2 (6 bases each). Germline V gene lookup returns CDR1 SGHRS and CDR2 YFSETQ. Trimming took off 4 bases at V and 4 bases at J, with 17 bases between the two ends. This CDR3 is built from 16 residues. The CDR3 DNA reads TGCGCCAGCAGCCAACAGGGAGGATCGTTCACCGGGGAGCTGTTTTTT. It is translated as CASSQQGGSFTGELFF.

V gene TRBV11-3 combines with J gene TRBJ2-2; D is perhaps TRBD1 (5 bases). The V end lost 5 bases, the J end lost 4 bases, and 8 bases lay between the germline ends. The CDR3 consists of 13 residues. Germline V CDR1 and CDR2: SGHNT, YENEEA. CDR3 coding DNA: TGTGCCAGCAGCCCAGGGTTCACCGGGGAGCTGTTTTTT. Translated, it gives CASSPGFTGELFF.

The gene calls are TRBV15 and TRBJ1-5, with D unresolved. The germline CDR1 and CDR2 sequences are LNHNV and YYDKDF (reference sequence). Trimming took off 3 bases at V and 6 bases at J, with 21 bases between the two ends. This CDR3 is built from 17 residues. The CDR3 DNA sequence: TGTGCCACCAGCAGGGGTACCTTCGGCGGCTCGGGTCAGCCCCAGCATTTT. It encodes CATSRGTFGGSGQPQHF.

The V gene is TRBV7-3, the J gene TRBJ1-5; 8 bases line up with TRBD1. CDR3 size: 13 residues. Germline V gives CDR1 SGHTA, CDR2 FQGTGA. The V and J ends lost 5 bases and 5 bases, in that order; junction bases with no gene match: 2. The CDR3 region is CASSPDRDQPQHF. The CDR3 DNA is TGTGCCAGCAGCCCGGACAGGGATCAGCCCCAGCATTTT.

The gene calls are TRBV28 and TRBJ2-4; possibly TRBD2 for D (6 bases). The CDR3 has 11 residues. Germline values: CDR1 MDHEN, CDR2 SYDVKM. The ends were cut back, 5 bases at V and 11 bases at J, with 10 bases in the middle. The DNA for the CDR3 is TGTGCCAGCAGTCTTGGCGGGGTTCAGTACTTC. As protein: CASSLGGVQYF.

This clone was seen once. Other DNA variants within this sample encode the same CDR3. The J gene is TRBJ2-7, the V gene TRBV6-6; tentatively, D is TRBD1 or TRBD2 (5 bases each). V was clipped by 6 bases and J by 1 base, with 13 bases between them. The germline V gene encodes CDR1 MNHNY and CDR2 SVGAGI (reference sequence). The length of the CDR3 is 14 residues. The CDR3 DNA follows: TGTGCCAGCAGCTCGGGGACGGCTTCCTACGAGCAGTACTTC. Its protein product is CASSSGTASYEQYF.

Here the CDR3 DNA reads TGTGCCAGCAGTCCATCACGGGGGAGGAGTGAGCAGTTCTTC. Translating it yields CASSPSRGRSEQFF. The gene calls are TRBV2 and TRBJ2-1, with D maybe TRBD2 (6 bases). Trimming stripped 5 bases from V and 9 bases from J, with 17 bases between. Germline CDR1 and CDR2: SNHLY and FYNNEI. The CDR3 extends over 14 amino acids.

V and J are TRBV6-4 and TRBJ1-5; 10 nucleotides align to TRBD1. V was pared by 2 bases and J by 1 base, with 8 bases of the junction left unmatched. The CDR3 sequence is 18 residues long. The germline V gene encodes CDR1 MRHNA and CDR2 SNTAGT. In DNA form, the CDR3 reads TGTGCCAGCAGTGACCAAGACAGGGGGCGGGAGAGCAATCAGCCCCAGCATTTT. As protein: CASSDQDRGRESNQPQHF.

V gene TRBV5-6 combines with J gene TRBJ2-1; D is unresolved. Deletions cut 7 bases from V and 6 bases from J, with 17 bases between. The germline V gene has CDR1 SGHDT and CDR2 YYEEEE. The CDR3 runs 14 residues. CDR3 in DNA: TGTGCCAGCGGAAGGGCCCTTTTGGTCAATGAGCAGTTCTTC. This codes for CASGRALLVNEQFF.

This clone was seen a single time. V gene TRBV6-6 combines with J gene TRBJ2-5, with 8 bases aligning to TRBD1. Trimming removed 6 bases from V and 2 bases from J; junction bases left unmatched: 5. The CDR3 extends over 14 amino acids. From germline, CDR1 is MNHNY and CDR2 SVGAGI (reference sequence). CDR3 residues: CASSKQGGQETQYF. The CDR3 coding sequence is TGTGCCAGCAGCAAACAGGGGGGTCAAGAGACCCAGTACTTC.

Points on this clone: The identical CDR3 is also encoded by other nucleotide sequences in the sample. This sequence joins TRBV6-6 and TRBJ1-1; D might be TRBD1 (6 bases). Germline CDR1 and CDR2: MNHNY and SVGAGI (reference sequence). The V end lost 0 bases, the J end lost 3 bases, and 11 bases lay between the germline ends. The CDR3 totals 15 residues. The CDR3 DNA follows: TGTGCCAGCAGTTACTCGGGACAAGGGCACACTGAAGCTTTCTTT. Translation: CASSYSGQGHTEAFF.

This chain uses TRBV5-1 with TRBJ2-3; 7 bases are shared with TRBD2. Germline V gene lookup returns CDR1 SGHRS and CDR2 YFSETQ. Trimming cost V 0 bases and J 3 bases; bases outside gene matches: 7. This CDR3 region has 16 residues. CDR3 sequence reads: CASSLDSASGTDTQYF. CDR3 in DNA: TGCGCCAGCAGCTTGGATTCGGCTAGCGGAACAGATACGCAGTATTTT.

V gene TRBV5-4 combines with J gene TRBJ1-1; possible D gene TRBD1, 6 bases. Germline CDR1 SGHNT, CDR2 YYREEE (reference sequence). Trimming took 0 bases from V and 5 from J, leaving 14 bases between them. The CDR3 is 15 amino acids. CDR3 DNA sequence: TGTGCCAGCAGCTTGGGTTGGAAGGGGGAGACTGAAGCTTTCTTT. Its translation is CASSLGWKGETEAFF.

The V call is TRBV5-1, the J call TRBJ2-2; the D gene could be TRBD1 or TRBD2 (5 bases each). The germline gives CDR1 SGHRS, CDR2 YFSETQ. The CDR3 sequence is 15 residues long. V lost 8 bases and J lost 3, with 17 bases in between. The CDR3 sequence is CASTGAAFDTGELFF. CDR3 nucleotides: TGCGCCAGTACCGGGGCCGCCTTTGACACCGGGGAGCTGTTTTTT.

A note on this clone: This sequence may be a read error, since a much larger clone differs from it by one base. Other nucleotide sequences in the sample specify the same CDR3. The chain employs TRBV5-1 and TRBJ2-5; D gene ambiguous. This CDR3 has 11 residues. V shed 1 base and J shed 3 bases, with 1 base lying between them. In germline, CDR1 is SGHRS, CDR2 YFSETQ. Here the CDR3 DNA reads TGCGCCAGCAGCTTGAAAGAGACCCAGTACTTC. This encodes CASSLKETQYF.

J is TRBJ1-1 and V is TRBV19; tentative D call: TRBD1 (6 bases). Per the germline V gene, CDR1 is LNHDA and CDR2 is SQIVND (reference sequence). V lost 5 bases and J 1 base, leaving 17 bases between the germline ends. This CDR3 has 16 residues. CDR3 residues: CASSPQGRGRNTEAFF. The CDR3 bases are TGTGCCAGTAGTCCCCAGGGGAGGGGGAGGAACACTGAAGCTTTCTTT.

The chain combines TRBV27 with TRBJ1-5, with D possibly TRBD1 on 5 matching bases. Germline loops: CDR1 MNHEY, CDR2 SMNVEV (reference sequence). This CDR3 has 14 amino acids. Trimming took 5 bases from V and 4 from J, leaving 12 bases between them. CDR3 in amino acids: CASSRDRTNQPQHF. CDR3 coding DNA: TGTGCCAGCAGTAGGGACCGCACGAATCAGCCCCAGCATTTT.

The chain couples TRBV5-1 to TRBJ1-6; no firm D call. Germline V CDR1 and CDR2: SGHRS, YFSETQ. With 0 bases removed from V and 7 bases from J, the gap between germline ends came to 8 bases. The CDR3 extends over 14 amino acids. Here the CDR3 reads CASSLGRENSPLHF. CDR3 bases: TGCGCCAGCAGCTTGGGACGGGAGAATTCACCCCTCCACTTT.

V is TRBV7-2 and J is TRBJ2-7, with D maybe TRBD2 (7 bases). In germline, CDR1 is SGHTA, CDR2 FQGNSA. The CDR3 spans 12 residues. V lost 3 bases and J lost 9, with 12 bases in between. CDR3 amino acids: CASSFQGGGQYF. The CDR3, as DNA: TGTGCCAGCAGCTTTCAGGGAGGGGGGCAGTACTTC.